These 32 T cell receptor beta chains share one sample of origin, sequenced in a study of blood T cell repertoires in COVID-19. Data came from immunoSEQ multiplex PCR; TCRdb stores just in-frame clones and leaves some out. This sample yields about 410,000 clones, of which about 90% are seen a single time; 0.6% to 0.7% belongs to the top ten. Sequencing was carried out using PBMCs or T cells enriched from blood (not recorded which). The receptors here all came from a man younger than 35 who had recovered from COVID-19.

The chain employs TRBV11-3 and TRBJ1-1, with unresolved D. There are 15 residues in the CDR3. Trimming removed 7 bases at V and 5 bases at J, with 20 bases between. Germline V gene sequence: CDR1 SGHNT, CDR2 YENEEA. The DNA for the CDR3 is TGTGCCAGCACCCTTAGTCTGGGAGGAGAGACTGAAGCTTTCTTT. It codes for CASTLSLGGETEAFF.

The J gene is TRBJ1-1, the V gene TRBV18; D is possibly TRBD1 (6 bases). The CDR3 spans 16 residues. Trimming stripped 3 bases from V and 0 bases from J, with 14 bases between. Germline-derived CDR1 and CDR2 are KGHSH and LQKENI. In nucleotides, the CDR3 is TGTGCCAGCTCACCTCTGCGGGGGGCCATGAACACTGAAGCTTTCTTT. This gives the protein CASSPLRGAMNTEAFF. Looking up the rest from reference TRBV18 and TRBJ1-1 gives the full variable domain: NAGVMQNPRHLVRRRGQEARLRCSPMKGHSHVYWYRQLPEEGLKFMVYLQKENIIDESGMPKERFSAEFPKEGPSILRIQQVVRGDSAAYFCASSPLRGAMNTEAFFGQGTRLTVV.

In this sample, this clone turned up a few times. J is TRBJ2-7 and V is TRBV2, with TRBD1 as a possible D gene (6 bases). CDR1 is SNHLY, CDR2 FYNNEI, per germline. Trimming removed 8 bases at V and 3 bases at J, with 17 bases between. The CDR3 is 14 amino acids. This CDR3 reads CASLGAAGYYEQYF. CDR3 DNA sequence: TGTGCCAGCTTGGGGGCGGCAGGGTACTACGAGCAGTACTTC.

The gene calls are TRBV5-1 and TRBJ2-3, with 10 bases aligning to TRBD2. The germline CDR1 and CDR2 sequences are SGHRS and YFSETQ. Trimming at V came to 1 base and at J to 2 bases, leaving 7 bases not matched to a gene. This CDR3 comprises 17 residues. The CDR3 reads CASSLQRGGPNTDTQYF. DNA for the CDR3: TGCGCCAGCAGCTTGCAGCGGGGGGGCCCTAACACAGATACGCAGTATTTT.

The gene calls are TRBV14 and TRBJ2-3; the D gene is possibly TRBD2 (5 bases). The germline V gene has CDR1 SGHDN and CDR2 FVKESK. The CDR3 covers 13 residues. Between the trimmed V and J ends, which lost 0 bases and 5 bases, there was a span of 6 bases. CDR3 residues: CASSQEGRDTQYF. In DNA form, the CDR3 reads TGTGCCAGCAGCCAAGAAGGGAGAGATACGCAGTATTTT. Drawing the rest from reference TRBV14 and TRBJ2-3, the complete variable domain is EAGVTQFPSHSVIEKGQTVTLRCDPISGHDNLYWYRRVMGKEIKFLLHFVKESKQDESGMPNNRFLAERTGGTYSTLKVQPAELEDSGVYFCASSQEGRDTQYFGPGTRLTVL.

V usage is TRBV18 and J usage is TRBJ1-3; D unresolved. The CDR3 sequence is 14 residues long. The V and J ends lost 2 bases and 3 bases respectively, with 8 bases between them. Germline V gene sequence: CDR1 KGHSH, CDR2 LQKENI. As DNA, the CDR3 is TGTGCCAGCTCACCAGAACAGATTGGAAACACCATATATTTT. Translated: CASSPEQIGNTIYF. Based on the CDR3 plus reference TRBV18 and TRBJ1-3, the full variable domain is NAGVMQNPRHLVRRRGQEARLRCSPMKGHSHVYWYRQLPEEGLKFMVYLQKENIIDESGMPKERFSAEFPKEGPSILRIQQVVRGDSAAYFCASSPEQIGNTIYFGEGSWLTVV.

The rearrangement links TRBV19 to TRBJ1-4; D is undetermined. This CDR3 has 15 amino acids. Germline CDR1 and CDR2: LNHDA and SQIVND (reference sequence). Trimming stripped 3 bases from V and 0 bases from J, with 8 bases between. CDR3 loop: CASSISGATNEKLFF. The CDR3 DNA reads TGTGCCAGTAGTATTAGCGGAGCAACTAATGAAAAACTGTTTTTT.

This chain links TRBV5-1 with TRBJ2-3; 12 positions agree with TRBD2. This CDR3 is 15 amino acids long. Germline V gives CDR1 SGHRS, CDR2 YFSETQ. V lost 6 bases, J lost 2 bases, and 4 bases stayed unmatched. CDR3 region: CASTSSGRDTDTQYF. The CDR3 bases are TGCGCCAGCACTTCTAGCGGGAGGGACACAGATACGCAGTATTTT.

This chain connects TRBV7-2 to TRBJ1-2, with D uncertain. V dropped 7 bases and J dropped 2 bases, with 17 bases sitting between them. CDR3 length equals 15 residues. Looked up from germline, CDR1 is SGHTA and CDR2 is FQGNSA. The CDR3 DNA follows: TGTGCCAGCACCCTAAACAGAGCCCCAAACTATGGCTACACCTTC. Protein product: CASTLNRAPNYGYTF.

V gene TRBV9 combines with J gene TRBJ1-3; the match to TRBD1 covers 7 bases. Germline assignment: CDR1 SGDLS and CDR2 YYNGEE. V lost 3 bases to trimming and J lost 0 bases; unmatched junction nucleotides: 0. The CDR3 is 14 residues long. The CDR3 here is CASSGDSSGNTIYF. CDR3 coding DNA: TGTGCCAGCAGCGGGGACAGCTCTGGAAACACCATATATTTT. Using reference TRBV9 and TRBJ1-3 for the parts outside the CDR3, the full variable domain is DSGVTQTPKHLITATGQRVTLRCSPRSGDLSVYWYQQSLDQGLQFLIQYYNGEERAKGNILERFSAQQFPDLHSELNLSSLELGDSALYFCASSGDSSGNTIYFGEGSWLTVV.

This clone was seen a handful of times. V is TRBV10-2 and J is TRBJ1-6, with D tentatively TRBD1 (5 bases). CDR1 and CDR2 (germline): WSHSY, SAAADI. Between the trimmed V and J ends, which lost 0 bases and 5 bases, there was a span of 14 bases. The length of the CDR3 is 17 residues. As DNA, the CDR3 is TGCGCCAGCAGTGAGTCCCCGGCGGACACGGATAATTCACCCCTCCACTTT. It is translated as CASSESPADTDNSPLHF.

V is TRBV16 and J is TRBJ1-5; D is unresolved. V lost 2 bases and J lost 0, with 8 bases in between. This CDR3 region has 15 residues. Germline V gene data show CDR1 as KGHSY and CDR2 as FQNENV. As DNA, the CDR3 is TGTGCCAGCAGCCAAGGGCAGCTTAGCAATCAGCCCCAGCATTTT. Translating gives CASSQGQLSNQPQHF.

The chain is built from TRBV20-1 and TRBJ1-5, with D uncertain. The CDR3 covers 13 residues. Trimming removed 3 bases at V and 5 bases at J, with 11 bases between. Germline CDR1 reads DFQATT; CDR2 reads SNEGSKA (reference sequence). The chain's CDR3 is CSASTGFYQPQHF. The CDR3 DNA sequence: TGCAGTGCTAGTACCGGGTTTTATCAGCCCCAGCATTTT.

The V and J genes are TRBV18 and TRBJ1-1; 10 bases fit TRBD1. Germline CDR1 is KGHSH and CDR2 is LQKENI. V was clipped by 6 bases and J by 5 bases; unmatched bases: 6. The CDR3 totals 14 residues. The CDR3 here is CASSPGTGVTEAFF. CDR3 DNA sequence: TGTGCCAGCTCGCCTGGGACAGGGGTGACTGAAGCTTTCTTT.

Of note for this clone: A junction boundary mismatches the germline segment, possibly from a read error. The rearrangement joins TRBV10-1 to TRBJ2-5; TRBD2 aligns across 14 bases. CDR3 size: 16 residues. Germline V gene sequence: CDR1 WNHNN, CDR2 SYGVQD (reference sequence). This CDR3 reads CASSVGLAGGQGTQYF. The CDR3 region has the DNA TGCGCCAGCAGTGTTGGACTAGCGGGGGGCCAAGGGACCCAGTACTTC.

The chain combines TRBV19 with TRBJ2-3; 7 positions match TRBD2. Per the germline V gene, CDR1 is LNHDA and CDR2 is SQIVND (reference sequence). The CDR3 runs 15 residues. J was trimmed by 3 bases and V by 3 bases; bases with no gene match: 6. The CDR3 is CASSMGQGGTDTQYF. CDR3 DNA: TGTGCCAGTAGTATGGGCCAGGGAGGGACAGATACGCAGTATTTT.

Turning to this clone: Other DNA sequences in this specimen translate into the identical CDR3. This sequence joins TRBV4-1 and TRBJ2-3; D may be TRBD2 (5 bases). Trimming took off 1 base at V and 3 bases at J, with 5 bases between the two ends. The CDR3 has 13 amino acids. Germline V gene lookup returns CDR1 MGHRA and CDR2 YSYEKL. The CDR3 loop reads CASSQAGTDTQYF. The DNA for the CDR3 is TGCGCCAGCAGCCAAGCGGGGACAGATACGCAGTATTTT.

As for this clone: Other DNA variants within this sample encode the same CDR3. V and J are TRBV30 and TRBJ1-6; TRBD1 agrees at 7 bases. V lost 5 bases to trimming and J lost 7 bases; unmatched junction nucleotides: 8. CDR3 length equals 14 residues. The germline V gene encodes CDR1 GTSNPN and CDR2 SVGIG (reference sequence). The CDR3 DNA sequence: TGTGCCTGGTCCACCGGGACAGCGAATTCACCCCTCCACTTT. Residues: CAWSTGTANSPLHF. Filled out from reference TRBV30 and TRBJ1-6, the complete variable domain reads SQTIHQWPATLVQPVGSPLSLECTVEGTSNPNLYWYRQAAGRGLQLLFYSVGIGQISSEVPQNLSASRPQDRQFILSSKKLLLSDSGFYLCAWSTGTANSPLHFGNGTRLTVT.

The genes are TRBV29-1 and TRBJ1-3; D gene uncertain. V lost 3 bases, J lost 0 bases, and 9 bases lay in between. Germline V gene sequence: CDR1 SQVTM, CDR2 ANQGSEA. This CDR3 spans 14 amino acids. The CDR3 here is CSVDAGTSGNTIYF. CDR3 sequence (DNA): TGCAGCGTTGACGCAGGCACCTCTGGAAACACCATATATTTT.

J is TRBJ2-1 and V is TRBV5-4, with TRBD1 matching over 12 bases. After removal of 3 bases from V and 7 bases from J, the junction contained 8 bases not matched to a gene. Germline-derived CDR1 and CDR2 are SGHNT and YYREEE (reference sequence). The CDR3 spans 16 residues. The CDR3 coding sequence is TGTGCCAGCAGCTCTACCGGGACAGGGGGCTCAAATGAGCAGTTCTTC. Translating gives CASSSTGTGGSNEQFF.

This clone was recorded many times. This chain joins TRBV30 and TRBJ2-7, with D perhaps TRBD2 (5 bases). CDR1 and CDR2 from the germline V gene are GTSNPN and SVGIG (reference sequence). Trimming stripped 5 bases from V and 0 bases from J, with 14 bases between. The CDR3 contains 14 residues. This CDR3 reads CAWQRTESSYEQYF. In DNA form, the CDR3 reads TGTGCCTGGCAGCGGACGGAAAGCTCCTACGAGCAGTACTTC.

The V gene is TRBV28, the J gene TRBJ1-6; D is undetermined. Germline V gives CDR1 MDHEN, CDR2 SYDVKM. Trimming pared 6 bases from V and 10 bases from J, leaving 16 bases between. This CDR3 is built from 14 residues. CDR3: CASSSVSNRSPLHF. The CDR3 coding sequence is TGTGCCAGCAGCTCCGTAAGCAATCGATCACCCCTCCACTTT.

The V call is TRBV5-4, the J call TRBJ1-1; TRBD1 is a possible D gene (6 bases). The CDR3 has 15 residues. Deletions cut 4 bases from V and 5 bases from J, with 18 bases between. Germline V gives CDR1 SGHNT, CDR2 YYREEE (reference sequence). Written as DNA, the CDR3 is TGTGCCAGCAGCGGGAGGACAGCGGGGGGGACTGAAGCTTTCTTT. This codes for CASSGRTAGGTEAFF.

The chain employs TRBV18 and TRBJ1-5; D gene ambiguous. V gave up 2 bases and J gave up 6 bases, with 17 bases separating them. This CDR3 has 16 residues. Germline CDR1 is KGHSH and CDR2 is LQKENI. The CDR3 bases are TGTGCCAGCTCACCAGCCGACGTCCAAGGAGGTCAGCCCCAGCATTTT. Protein sequence: CASSPADVQGGQPQHF.

The V gene is TRBV7-3, the J gene TRBJ1-2; a weak D match, TRBD1 (5 bases). This CDR3 has 13 residues. CDR1 SGHTA and CDR2 FQGTGA come from the germline V gene. V dropped 3 bases and J dropped 3 bases, with 8 bases sitting between them. This CDR3 is CASSFDSHYGYTF. The CDR3 nucleotides are TGTGCCAGCAGCTTCGACAGTCACTATGGCTACACCTTC.

The V and J genes are TRBV3-1 (or the pseudogene TRBV3-2) and TRBJ2-1, with 12 nucleotides matching TRBD1. CDR1 and CDR2 (germline): LGHDT, YNNKEL (reference sequence). This CDR3 contains 17 residues. V was pared by 0 bases and J by 9 bases, with 9 bases of the junction left unmatched. For the CDR3, the DNA is TGTGCCAGCAGCCAAGATTGGGGACAGGGGGCGGTTGGTGAGCAGTTCTTC. As protein: CASSQDWGQGAVGEQFF.

The V gene is TRBV5-6, the J gene TRBJ2-2, with D possibly matching TRBD2 (6 bases). The CDR3 length is 14 residues. CDR1 and CDR2 (germline): SGHDT, YYEEEE. V lost 6 bases and J 0 bases, leaving 9 bases between the germline ends. The CDR3 reads CASMRDSNTGELFF. CDR3 nucleotide sequence: TGTGCCAGCATGCGGGATTCGAACACCGGGGAGCTGTTTTTT. Using reference TRBV5-6 and TRBJ2-2 for the parts outside the CDR3, the full variable domain is DAGVTQSPTHLIKTRGQQVTLRCSPKSGHDTVSWYQQALGQGPQFIFQYYEEEERQRGNFPDRFSGHQFPNYSSELNVNALLLGDSALYLCASMRDSNTGELFFGEGSRLTVL.

This clone was detected once. The rearrangement uses TRBV3-1 (or the pseudogene TRBV3-2) and TRBJ1-1; 7 positions agree with TRBD1. J was trimmed by 10 bases and V by 0 bases; bases with no gene match: 5. The V gene's germline CDR1 is LGHDT and CDR2 YNNKEL (reference sequence). This CDR3 is 13 amino acids long. The DNA for the CDR3 is TGTGCCAGCAGCCAAGAGAAGGGGGCGAGAGCTTTCTTT. Amino acids: CASSQEKGARAFF.

As regards this clone: This CDR3 is also generated by other DNA sequences in the sample. The rearrangement joins TRBV30 to TRBJ2-7, with D possibly being TRBD1 (5 bases). The CDR3 runs to 12 residues. Trimming removed 0 bases from V and 2 bases from J, with 5 bases in between. Germline assignment: CDR1 GTSNPN and CDR2 SVGIG (reference sequence). This chain's CDR3 is CAWSVGAYEQYF. The CDR3, as DNA: TGTGCCTGGAGTGTAGGGGCCTACGAGCAGTACTTC.

The V call is TRBV3-1 (or the pseudogene TRBV3-2), the J call TRBJ1-3, with D perhaps matching TRBD1 (5 bases). Germline V lookup: CDR1 LGHDT, CDR2 YNNKEL (reference sequence). V lost 3 bases and J 2 bases, leaving 11 bases between the germline ends. This CDR3 contains 15 residues. The CDR3 loop is CASSQGLQAGNTIYF. In DNA, the CDR3 is TGTGCCAGCAGCCAGGGACTCCAGGCTGGAAACACCATATATTTT.

The chain has TRBV3-1 (or the pseudogene TRBV3-2) and TRBJ2-1; a possible D gene is TRBD2 (6 bases). V lost 0 bases to trimming and J lost 15 bases, with 18 bases between them. In germline, CDR1 is LGHDT, CDR2 YNNKEL (reference sequence). The length of the CDR3 is 14 residues. This CDR3 is CASSQDRLAGLPFF. The CDR3 nucleotides are TGTGCCAGCAGCCAAGATCGTCTTGCGGGATTACCGTTCTTC.

CDR3 sequence (DNA): TGTGCCAGCAGTGAATACGGGAGCCCGACCGGGGAGCTGTTTTTT. As protein: CASSEYGSPTGELFF. The chain combines TRBV6-1 with TRBJ2-2, with a possible D match to TRBD2 (6 bases). Germline V gene lookup returns CDR1 MNHNS and CDR2 SASEGT. Trimming removed 2 bases from V and 5 bases from J, with 12 bases in between. This CDR3 is built from 15 residues.